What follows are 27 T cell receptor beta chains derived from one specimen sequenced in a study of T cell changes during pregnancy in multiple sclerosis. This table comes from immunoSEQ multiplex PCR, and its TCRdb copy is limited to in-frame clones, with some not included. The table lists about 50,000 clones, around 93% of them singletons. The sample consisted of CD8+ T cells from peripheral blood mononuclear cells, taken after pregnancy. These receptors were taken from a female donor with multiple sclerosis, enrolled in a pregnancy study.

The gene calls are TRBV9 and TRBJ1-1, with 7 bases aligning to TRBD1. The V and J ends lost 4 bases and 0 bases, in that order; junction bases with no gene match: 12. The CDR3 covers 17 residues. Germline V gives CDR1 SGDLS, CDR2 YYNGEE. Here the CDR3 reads CASSLPLEGQLNTEAFF. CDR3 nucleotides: TGTGCCAGCAGCCTACCACTCGAGGGACAGTTGAACACTGAAGCTTTCTTT. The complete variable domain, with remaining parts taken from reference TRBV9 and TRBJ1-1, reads DSGVTQTPKHLITATGQRVTLRCSPRSGDLSVYWYQQSLDQGLQFLIQYYNGEERAKGNILERFSAQQFPDLHSELNLSSLELGDSALYFCASSLPLEGQLNTEAFFGQGTRLTVV.

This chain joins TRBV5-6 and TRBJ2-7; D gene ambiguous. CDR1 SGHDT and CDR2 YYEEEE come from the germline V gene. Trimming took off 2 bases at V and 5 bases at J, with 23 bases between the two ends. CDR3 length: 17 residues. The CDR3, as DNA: TGTGCCAGCAGCTTAAACCCAGAAGTCGTATCCACCCACGAGCAGTACTTC. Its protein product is CASSLNPEVVSTHEQYF.

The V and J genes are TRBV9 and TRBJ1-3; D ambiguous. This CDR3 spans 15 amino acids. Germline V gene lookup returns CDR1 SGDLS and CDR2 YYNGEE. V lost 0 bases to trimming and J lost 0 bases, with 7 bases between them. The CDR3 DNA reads TGTGCCAGCAGCGTAGACGGGAGCTCTGGAAACACCATATATTTT. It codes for CASSVDGSSGNTIYF.

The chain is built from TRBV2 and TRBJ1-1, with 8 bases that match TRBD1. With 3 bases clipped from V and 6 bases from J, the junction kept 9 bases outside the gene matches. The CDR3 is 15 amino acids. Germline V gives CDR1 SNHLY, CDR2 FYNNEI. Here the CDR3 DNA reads TGTGCCAGCAGTGACCTTGGACAGGGCGTACCTGAAGCTTTCTTT. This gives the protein CASSDLGQGVPEAFF.

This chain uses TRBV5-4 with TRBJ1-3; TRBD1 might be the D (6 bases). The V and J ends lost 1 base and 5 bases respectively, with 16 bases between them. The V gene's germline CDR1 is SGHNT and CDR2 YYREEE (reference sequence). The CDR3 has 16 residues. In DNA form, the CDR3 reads TGTGCCAGCAGCTTGTTTGGCAGGGGAGTACGAAACACCATATATTTT. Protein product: CASSLFGRGVRNTIYF.

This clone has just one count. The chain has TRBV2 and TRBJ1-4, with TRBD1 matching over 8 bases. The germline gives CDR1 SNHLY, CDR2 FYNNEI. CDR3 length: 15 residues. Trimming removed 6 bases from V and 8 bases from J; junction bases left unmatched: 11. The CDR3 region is CASRSPGGGGEKLFF. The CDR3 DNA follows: TGTGCCAGCAGGTCCCCAGGGGGCGGAGGGGAAAAACTGTTTTTT.

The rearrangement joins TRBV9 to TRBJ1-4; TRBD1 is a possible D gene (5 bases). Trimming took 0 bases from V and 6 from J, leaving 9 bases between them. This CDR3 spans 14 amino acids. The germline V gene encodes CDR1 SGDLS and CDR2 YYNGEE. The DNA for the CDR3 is TGTGCCAGCAGCGTAGGTCTAGGGGATGAAAAACTGTTTTTT. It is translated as CASSVGLGDEKLFF. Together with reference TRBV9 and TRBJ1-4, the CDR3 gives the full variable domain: DSGVTQTPKHLITATGQRVTLRCSPRSGDLSVYWYQQSLDQGLQFLIQYYNGEERAKGNILERFSAQQFPDLHSELNLSSLELGDSALYFCASSVGLGDEKLFFGSGTQLSVL.

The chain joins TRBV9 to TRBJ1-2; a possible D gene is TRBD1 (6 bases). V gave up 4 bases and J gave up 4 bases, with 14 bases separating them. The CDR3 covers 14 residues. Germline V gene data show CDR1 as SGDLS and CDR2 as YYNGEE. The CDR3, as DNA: TGTGCCAGCAGCCCCGGACAGCGGAGCTATGGCTACACCTTC. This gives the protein CASSPGQRSYGYTF.

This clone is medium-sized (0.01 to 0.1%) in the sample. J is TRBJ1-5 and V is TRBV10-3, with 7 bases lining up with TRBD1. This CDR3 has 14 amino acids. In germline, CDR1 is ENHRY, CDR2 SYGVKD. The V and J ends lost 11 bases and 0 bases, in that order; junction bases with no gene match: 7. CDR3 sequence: CASGTADSNQPQHF. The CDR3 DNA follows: TGTGCCTCCGGGACAGCGGATAGCAATCAGCCCCAGCATTTT.

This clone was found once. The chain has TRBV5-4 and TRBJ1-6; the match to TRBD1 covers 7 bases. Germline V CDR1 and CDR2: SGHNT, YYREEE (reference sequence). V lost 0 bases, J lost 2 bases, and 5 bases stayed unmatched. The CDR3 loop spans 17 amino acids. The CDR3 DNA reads TGTGCCAGCAGCTTGGAGGGACAGATAACCTATAATTCACCCCTCCACTTT. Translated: CASSLEGQITYNSPLHF.

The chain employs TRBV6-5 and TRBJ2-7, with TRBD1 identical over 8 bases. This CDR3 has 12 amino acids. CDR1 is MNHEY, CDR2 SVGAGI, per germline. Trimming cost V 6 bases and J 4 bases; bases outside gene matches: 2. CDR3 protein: CASSDRGYEQYF. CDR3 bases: TGTGCCAGCAGCGACAGGGGATACGAGCAGTACTTC.

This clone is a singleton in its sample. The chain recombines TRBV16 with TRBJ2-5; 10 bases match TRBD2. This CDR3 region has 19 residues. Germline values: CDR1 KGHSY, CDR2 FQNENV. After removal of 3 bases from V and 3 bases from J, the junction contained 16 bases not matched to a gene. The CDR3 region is CASSHPGLALHTIKETQYF. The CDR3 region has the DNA TGTGCCAGCAGCCACCCGGGACTAGCGCTACACACGATAAAAGAGACCCAGTACTTC.

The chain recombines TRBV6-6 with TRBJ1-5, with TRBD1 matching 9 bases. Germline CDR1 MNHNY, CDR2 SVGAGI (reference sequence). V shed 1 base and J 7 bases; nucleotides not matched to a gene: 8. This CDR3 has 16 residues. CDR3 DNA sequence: TGTGCCAGCAGTTACTGGGACAGGGACAAGGGGCAGCCCCAGCATTTT. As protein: CASSYWDRDKGQPQHF.

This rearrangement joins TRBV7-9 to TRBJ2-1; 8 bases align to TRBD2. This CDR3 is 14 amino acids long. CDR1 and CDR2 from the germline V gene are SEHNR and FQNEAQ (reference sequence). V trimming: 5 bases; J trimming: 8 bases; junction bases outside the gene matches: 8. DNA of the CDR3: TGTGCCAGCAGCCTCGCGGGGGGCGGGGATGAGCAGTTCTTC. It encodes CASSLAGGGDEQFF.

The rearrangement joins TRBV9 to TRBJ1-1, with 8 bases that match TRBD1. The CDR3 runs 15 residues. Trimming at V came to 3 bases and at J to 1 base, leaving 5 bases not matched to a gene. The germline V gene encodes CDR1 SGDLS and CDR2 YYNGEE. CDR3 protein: CASSASGGGNTEAFF. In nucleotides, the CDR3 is TGTGCCAGCAGCGCCTCAGGGGGCGGGAACACTGAAGCTTTCTTT.

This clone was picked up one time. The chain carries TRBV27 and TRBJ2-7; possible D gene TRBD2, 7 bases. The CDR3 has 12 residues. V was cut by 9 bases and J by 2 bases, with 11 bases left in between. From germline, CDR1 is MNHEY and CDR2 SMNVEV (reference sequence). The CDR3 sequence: CASRGGAYEQYF. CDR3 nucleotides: TGTGCCAGTAGAGGGGGGGCCTACGAGCAGTACTTC.

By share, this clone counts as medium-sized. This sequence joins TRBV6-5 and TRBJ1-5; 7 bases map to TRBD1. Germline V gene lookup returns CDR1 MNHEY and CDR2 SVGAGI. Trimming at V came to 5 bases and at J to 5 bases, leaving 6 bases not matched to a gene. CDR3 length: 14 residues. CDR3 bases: TGTGCCAGCAGTGGACTGGGGACAGATCAGCCCCAGCATTTT. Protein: CASSGLGTDQPQHF.

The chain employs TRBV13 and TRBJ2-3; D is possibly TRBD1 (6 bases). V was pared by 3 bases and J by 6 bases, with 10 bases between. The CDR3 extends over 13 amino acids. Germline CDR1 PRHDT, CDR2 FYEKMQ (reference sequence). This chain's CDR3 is CASSLGAKDTQYF. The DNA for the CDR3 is TGTGCCAGCAGCTTGGGGGCCAAGGATACGCAGTATTTT. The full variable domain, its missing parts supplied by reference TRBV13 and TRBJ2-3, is AAGVIQSPRHLIKEKRETATLKCYPIPRHDTVYWYQQGPGQDPQFLISFYEKMQSDKGSIPDRFSAQQFSDYHSELNMSSLELGDSALYFCASSLGAKDTQYFGPGTRLTVL.

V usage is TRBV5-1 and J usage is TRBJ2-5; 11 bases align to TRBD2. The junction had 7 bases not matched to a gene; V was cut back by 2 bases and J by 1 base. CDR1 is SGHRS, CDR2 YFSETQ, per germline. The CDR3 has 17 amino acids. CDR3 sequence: CASSLKLAGALQETQYF. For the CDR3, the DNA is TGCGCCAGCAGCTTAAAACTAGCGGGGGCTCTCCAAGAGACCCAGTACTTC.

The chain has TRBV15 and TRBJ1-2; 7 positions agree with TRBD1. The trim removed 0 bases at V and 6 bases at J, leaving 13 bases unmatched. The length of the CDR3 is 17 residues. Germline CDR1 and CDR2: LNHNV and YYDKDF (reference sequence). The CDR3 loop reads CATSRDPSFRQGDGYTF. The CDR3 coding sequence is TGTGCCACCAGCAGAGACCCGTCGTTTAGACAGGGTGATGGCTACACCTTC.

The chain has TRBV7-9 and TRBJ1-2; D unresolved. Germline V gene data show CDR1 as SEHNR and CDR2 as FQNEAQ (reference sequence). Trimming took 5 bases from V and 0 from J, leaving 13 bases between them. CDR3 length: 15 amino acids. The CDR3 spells CASSPVDISNYGYTF. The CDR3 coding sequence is TGTGCCAGCAGCCCCGTTGACATCTCTAACTATGGCTACACCTTC.

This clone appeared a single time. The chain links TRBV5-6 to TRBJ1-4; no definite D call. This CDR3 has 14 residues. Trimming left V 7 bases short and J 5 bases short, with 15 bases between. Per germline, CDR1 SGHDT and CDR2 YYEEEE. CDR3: CASRSGVANEKLFF. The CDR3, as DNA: TGTGCCAGCCGCAGCGGGGTAGCAAATGAAAAACTGTTTTTT. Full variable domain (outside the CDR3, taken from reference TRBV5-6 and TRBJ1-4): DAGVTQSPTHLIKTRGQQVTLRCSPKSGHDTVSWYQQALGQGPQFIFQYYEEEERQRGNFPDRFSGHQFPNYSSELNVNALLLGDSALYLCASRSGVANEKLFFGSGTQLSVL.

CDR3 in amino acids: CASSLGRGNEQYF. The CDR3 nucleotides read TGCGCCAGCAGCCTTGGGCGGGGTAACGAGCAGTACTTC. The J gene is TRBJ2-7, the V gene TRBV5-1; TRBD2 might be the D (6 bases). Trimming pared 4 bases from V and 5 bases from J, leaving 13 bases between. CDR1 is SGHRS and CDR2 is YFSETQ in the germline V gene. The CDR3 length is 13 residues.

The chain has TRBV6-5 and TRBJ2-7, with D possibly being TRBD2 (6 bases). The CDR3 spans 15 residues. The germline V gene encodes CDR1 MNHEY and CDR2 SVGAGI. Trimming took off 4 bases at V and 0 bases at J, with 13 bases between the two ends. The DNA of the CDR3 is TGTGCCAGCAGTTCTACGGGGGTCAACTCCTACGAGCAGTACTTC. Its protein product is CASSSTGVNSYEQYF.

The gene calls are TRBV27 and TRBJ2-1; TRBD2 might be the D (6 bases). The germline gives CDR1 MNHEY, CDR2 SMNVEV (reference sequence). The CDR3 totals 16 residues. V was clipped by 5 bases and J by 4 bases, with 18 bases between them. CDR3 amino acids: CASSLSRGLMYNEQFF. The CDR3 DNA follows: TGTGCCAGCAGTCTGTCGCGGGGTTTGATGTACAATGAGCAGTTCTTC.

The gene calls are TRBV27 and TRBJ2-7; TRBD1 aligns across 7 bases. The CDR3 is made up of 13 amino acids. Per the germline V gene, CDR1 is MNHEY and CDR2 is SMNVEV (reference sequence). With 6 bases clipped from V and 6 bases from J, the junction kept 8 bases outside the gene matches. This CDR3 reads CASSQGVSAEQYF. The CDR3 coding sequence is TGTGCCAGCAGCCAGGGGGTCTCGGCCGAGCAGTACTTC.

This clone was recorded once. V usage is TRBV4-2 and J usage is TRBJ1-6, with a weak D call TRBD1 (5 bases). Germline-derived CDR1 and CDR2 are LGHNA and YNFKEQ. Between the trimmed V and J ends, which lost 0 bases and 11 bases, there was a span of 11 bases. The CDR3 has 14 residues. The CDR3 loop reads CASSQEDTLAPLHF. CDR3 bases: TGTGCCAGCAGCCAAGAGGACACGCTGGCACCCCTCCACTTT.